The 20 T cell receptor beta chains presented below share a single source sample, sequenced in a study of T-cell reconstitution after alpha-beta-depleted transplantation in children. Unique molecular identifiers were used in preparing the TCRbeta library. TCRdb recomputed calls from the PCR reads with MiXCR, one row per CDR3 protein. The top ten clones hold just under 7.5% of a sample with a few hundred thousand distinct CDR3 sequences, 10% of them seen once. The source was PBMCs, collected before TCRalphabeta/CD19-depleted stem cell transplant. Source of these receptors: a boy under three years old with acute myeloid leukemia, due to receive a stem cell transplant.

This clonotype has a count of ten or more. The V gene is TRBV4-3, the J gene TRBJ2-1, with D tentatively TRBD2 (6 bases). Looked up from germline, CDR1 is LGHNA and CDR2 is YSLEER. The V gene lost 0 bases and the J gene lost 0 bases, with 15 bases spanning the gap. The CDR3 runs to 18 residues. This CDR3 reads CASSQDSRAGSSYNEQFF. The CDR3 bases are TGCGCCAGCAGCCAAGATAGTCGAGCGGGCAGCTCCTACAATGAGCAGTTCTTC.

This clonotype has a handful of counts. This chain joins TRBV12-3 or TRBV12-4 and TRBJ2-2, with 10 positions matching TRBD2. This CDR3 region has 18 residues. The ends lost 3 bases at V and 2 bases at J; junction bases unmatched: 9. CDR3 region: CASSLFPGLAINTGELFF. DNA for the CDR3: TGTGCCAGCAGTTTGTTCCCGGGACTAGCGATTAACACCGGGGAGCTGTTTTTT.

This clonotype was found many times. The chain joins TRBV20-1 to TRBJ2-1, with D possibly TRBD1 on 5 matching bases. Trimming removed 0 bases at V and 4 bases at J, with 13 bases between. The CDR3 has 15 amino acids. Germline CDR1 is DFQATT and CDR2 is SNEGSKA (reference sequence). The CDR3 loop reads CSARDRAGLYNEQFF. The CDR3 DNA is TGCAGTGCTAGAGATCGGGCAGGGTTGTACAATGAGCAGTTCTTC.

This clonotype was detected many times. The rearrangement uses TRBV20-1 and TRBJ2-3; unclear D gene. Germline values: CDR1 DFQATT, CDR2 SNEGSKA (reference sequence). This CDR3 is 13 amino acids long. CDR3 in DNA: TGCATCTTGACCCCCCTGGGGACAGATACGCAGTATTTT. It yields the protein CILTPLGTDTQYF.

V is TRBV27 and J is TRBJ1-6; TRBD1 matches 9 bases. Trimming took 1 base from V and 7 from J; bases not matched to a gene: 11. Germline V gene data show CDR1 as MNHEY and CDR2 as SMNVEV (reference sequence). This CDR3 is built from 18 residues. The DNA of the CDR3 is TGTGCCAGCAGTTTATTAGGGACAGGGAAGGGGCTAAATTCACCCCTCCACTTT. It encodes CASSLLGTGKGLNSPLHF.

This clonotype was picked up many times. This chain links TRBV3-1 with TRBJ1-1, with 9 bases fitting TRBD1. In germline, CDR1 is LGHDT, CDR2 YNNKEL (reference sequence). This CDR3 has 16 amino acids. The V segment lost 4 bases and the J segment 3 bases; nucleotides outside the gene matches: 9. The CDR3 loop reads CASSPHNRGRDTEAFF. CDR3 in DNA: TGTGCCAGCAGCCCACACAACAGGGGGCGAGACACTGAAGCTTTCTTT.

The V and J genes are TRBV20-1 and TRBJ2-7; 8 bases are a match to TRBD2. The germline CDR1 and CDR2 sequences are DFQATT and SNEGSKA (reference sequence). The CDR3 runs to 14 residues. V was pared by 3 bases and J by 6 bases, with 10 bases of the junction left unmatched. The chain's CDR3 is CSASPGLVPLEQYF. The CDR3 DNA reads TGCAGTGCTAGCCCGGGACTAGTCCCCCTCGAGCAGTACTTC.

This clonotype has a count of ten or more. The chain couples TRBV11-3 to TRBJ2-6; 7 nucleotides match TRBD1. Trimming cost V 1 base and J 0 bases; bases outside gene matches: 0. The CDR3 runs to 16 residues. Germline V lookup: CDR1 SGHNT, CDR2 YENEEA. The CDR3 here is CASSLGQGSGANVLTF. In nucleotides, the CDR3 is TGTGCCAGCAGCTTAGGACAGGGCTCTGGGGCCAACGTCCTGACTTTC.

In DNA, the CDR3 is TGCAGGGGACAGGGAGGAGATACGCAGTATTTT. Amino acids: CRGQGGDTQYF. The V call is TRBV20-1, the J call TRBJ2-3; 9 nucleotides agree with TRBD1. The V gene's germline CDR1 is DFQATT and CDR2 SNEGSKA (reference sequence). The CDR3 spans 11 residues.

As for this clonotype: A read error may explain this, as a much larger clone is one base away. V and J are TRBV11-3 and TRBJ2-1; D not certain. This CDR3 has 14 residues. The germline V and J ends were trimmed by 2 bases and 7 bases, with 12 bases remaining between them. Germline V lookup: CDR1 SGHNT, CDR2 YENEEA. This chain's CDR3 is CASSLPWTENEQFF. The CDR3 nucleotides are TGTGCCAGCAGCTTACCGTGGACGGAGAATGAGCAGTTCTTC.

This clonotype was counted at least ten times. The CDR3 sequence is CASSLGWTKDTQYF. CDR3 DNA sequence: TGTGCCAGCAGTTTAGGATGGACAAAAGATACGCAGTATTTT. The rearrangement links TRBV12-3 or TRBV12-4 to TRBJ2-3; tentative D call: TRBD1 (5 bases). V was shortened by 1 base and J by 5 bases, with 10 bases between the two germline ends. This CDR3 is built from 14 residues.

This clonotype has a count of ten or more. This sequence joins TRBV28 and TRBJ2-5; no firm D call. V was pared by 6 bases and J by 3 bases, with 5 bases between. The CDR3 length is 11 residues. Germline V gene sequence: CDR1 MDHEN, CDR2 SYDVKM. CDR3 protein: CASRQEETQYF. CDR3 coding DNA: TGTGCCAGCAGACAAGAAGAGACCCAGTACTTC.

The chain employs TRBV24-1 and TRBJ2-5; 11 nucleotides match TRBD2. V trimming: 4 bases; J trimming: 5 bases; junction bases outside the gene matches: 14. The germline V gene has CDR1 KGHDR and CDR2 SFDVKD. This CDR3 spans 18 amino acids. In DNA, the CDR3 is TGTGCCACCAGTGACCTCCCTAGCGGGGGGCTTCGTCGGGAGACCCAGTACTTC. Protein sequence: CATSDLPSGGLRRETQYF.

This clonotype was found many times. The chain uses TRBV7-2 and TRBJ2-3, with D perhaps given as TRBD1 or TRBD2 (5 bases each). The germline CDR1 and CDR2 sequences are SGHTA and FQGNSA. The CDR3 runs 14 residues. V lost 4 bases and J 7 bases, leaving 15 bases between the germline ends. This chain's CDR3 is CASSSGRIRHTQYF. CDR3 DNA: TGTGCCAGCAGCTCGGGACGGATCCGCCATACGCAGTATTTT. Full variable domain (outside the CDR3, taken from reference TRBV7-2 and TRBJ2-3): GAGVSQSPSNKVTEKGKDVELRCDPISGHTALYWYRQSLGQGLEFLIYFQGNSAPDKSGLPSDRFSAERTGGSVSTLTIQRTQQEDSAVYLCASSSGRIRHTQYFGPGTRLTVL.

There are a few counts of this clonotype. This chain uses TRBV12-3 or TRBV12-4 with TRBJ2-7; weak D call: TRBD1 (8 bases). The V and J ends lost 4 bases and 5 bases respectively, with 15 bases between them. The CDR3 sequence is 14 residues long. CDR3 nucleotides: TGTGCCAGCAGTTGGGAGGGGACAGGCCACGAGCAGTACTTC. This codes for CASSWEGTGHEQYF.

The chain couples TRBV7-2 to TRBJ2-7; tentatively, D is TRBD1 (6 bases). This CDR3 comprises 14 residues. Per germline, CDR1 SGHTA and CDR2 FQGNSA. V lost 4 bases and J lost 1, with 11 bases in between. DNA for the CDR3: TGTGCCAGCAGCTACCGGACAGCTTCCTACGAGCAGTACTTC. Its translation is CASSYRTASYEQYF.

This clonotype was observed many times. The V call is TRBV5-1, the J call TRBJ2-1; D is ambiguous. Trimming stripped 4 bases from V and 13 bases from J, with 18 bases between. CDR3 length: 13 amino acids. Germline values: CDR1 SGHRS, CDR2 YFSETQ. The CDR3 reads CASSRAERGVQFF. Here the CDR3 DNA reads TGCGCCAGCAGCCGGGCCGAACGAGGAGTTCAGTTCTTC. Together with reference TRBV5-1 and TRBJ2-1, the CDR3 gives the full variable domain: KAGVTQTPRYLIKTRGQQVTLSCSPISGHRSVSWYQQTPGQGLQFLFEYFSETQRNKGNFPGRFSGRQFSNSRSEMNVSTLELGDSALYLCASSRAERGVQFFGPGTRLTVL.

In its sample, this clonotype was seen many times. The chain uses TRBV5-1 and TRBJ2-1, with D hard to call. This CDR3 spans 15 amino acids. V was clipped by 2 bases and J by 0 bases, with 9 bases between them. In germline, CDR1 is SGHRS, CDR2 YFSETQ. The CDR3 spells CASSFDPISYNEQFF. As DNA, the CDR3 is TGCGCCAGCAGCTTCGACCCGATCTCCTACAATGAGCAGTTCTTC.

This clonotype has a count of ten or more. V is TRBV7-9 and J is TRBJ2-7; D remains unclear. The length of the CDR3 is 12 residues. The ends were cut back, 5 bases at V and 7 bases at J, with 12 bases in the middle. Germline-derived CDR1 and CDR2 are SEHNR and FQNEAQ (reference sequence). CDR3 region: CASSTWLGEQYF. For the CDR3, the DNA is TGTGCCAGCAGCACTTGGTTGGGGGAGCAGTACTTC.

In its sample, this clonotype was seen many times. This chain joins TRBV10-2 and TRBJ2-7; D might be TRBD1 or TRBD2, each matching 5 bases. V gave up 4 bases and J gave up 0 bases, with 7 bases separating them. Germline CDR1 and CDR2: WSHSY and SAAADI. CDR3 size: 13 residues. CDR3 in DNA: TGCGCCAGCAGTGTAGGGACCTCCTACGAGCAGTACTTC. Amino acid sequence: CASSVGTSYEQYF.